The source of this TCR beta chain is a study of regulatory T cells in long-lasting Graves disease. Relying on iRepertoire HTBI primers and Arm-PCR of CDR3 regions, the team built TCR beta libraries. TCRdb fed the multiplex PCR reads into MiXCR, producing one record per CDR3 protein. This sample has roughly 400,000 distinct CDR3 sequences, with roughly 15% found just once. This clonotype was seen many times. Germline V lookup: CDR1 MGHDK, CDR2 SYGVNS. V was pared by 0 bases and J by 8 bases, with 7 bases between. CDR3 size: 12 residues. The time point: newly diagnosed GD, antithyroid drugs for less than 3 months. Extracted PBMC RNA gave rise to the TCR library. In addition, the sample was reused for a study of T cells in Graves' hyperthyroidism and ophthalmopathy.

This TCR was sampled from a woman in her thirties or forties with Graves disease. The genes are TRBV25-1 and TRBJ1-2; D is uncertain. Specimen: peripheral blood mononuclear cells (PBMCs), collected at new diagnosis, from a patient treated with antithyroid drugs. DNA for the CDR3: TGTGCCAGCAGTGAATACCGGGGAGGCTACACCTTC. This sequence encodes CASSEYRGGYTF.